This T cell receptor (beta chain) was sequenced during a study of blood T cell repertoires in COVID-19. Study as a whole: The cDNA or gDNA used as material had been derived from T cells, B-cell-depleted T cells, or PBMCs.

Individuals aged roughly 18 to 100 years were recruited from 24 US areas. The CDR3 has 18 residues. In the original analysis: By means of reference gene primer amplification, nucleated cell counts were estimated. Method: immunoSEQ multiplex PCR; TCRdb's copy keeps in-frame clones and lacks some. V and J calls and clone size are as listed in that table; D and trimming were resolved from the DNA. The sample lists 430,000 or so clones, roughly 88% occurring once. This TCR derives from a woman aged 40-49 years who had recovered from COVID-19. Sample: PBMCs or T cells enriched from blood (not recorded which). The rearrangement uses TRBV21-1 and TRBJ1-1; no check of the table's D call, TRBD1, against the DNA was made. TRBV21-1 is recorded as a pseudogene. This chain's CDR3 is CASRGGWTGLFRNTEAFF. Here the CDR3 DNA reads TGTGCCAGCAGGGGGGGGTGGACAGGGCTGTTCAGGAACACTGAAGCTTTCTTT.